These 22 T cell receptor beta chains were all obtained from the same sample, sequenced in a study of T cell changes during pregnancy in multiple sclerosis. The repertoire was sequenced with immunoSEQ multiplex PCR; TCRdb's copy has only in-frame clones and lacks some. The sample yields some 89,000 clones, 94% seen once. The specimen comprised peripheral blood, sampled in the third trimester of pregnancy. The receptors originated from a female donor with multiple sclerosis, enrolled in a pregnancy study.

The J gene is TRBJ2-1, the V gene TRBV7-2, with 14 positions matching TRBD2. Trimming at V came to 5 bases and at J to 9 bases, leaving 15 bases not matched to a gene. There are 18 residues in the CDR3. Germline V CDR1 and CDR2: SGHTA, FQGNSA. CDR3 sequence: CASSIPRLAGGQSSEQFF. CDR3 DNA: TGTGCCAGCAGCATTCCCCGACTAGCGGGGGGGCAATCAAGTGAGCAGTTCTTC.

The rearrangement links TRBV9 to TRBJ2-7; D is possibly TRBD1 (6 bases). V was pared by 0 bases and J by 1 base, with 8 bases between. The CDR3 is 14 amino acids. CDR1 and CDR2 from the germline V gene are SGDLS and YYNGEE. The CDR3 nucleotides are TGTGCCAGCAGCGTAGCTACAGGGTCCTACGAGCAGTACTTC. It encodes CASSVATGSYEQYF.

This sequence joins TRBV2 and TRBJ1-5; 9 bases match TRBD1. The V gene's germline CDR1 is SNHLY and CDR2 FYNNEI. V trimming: 9 bases; J trimming: 6 bases; junction bases outside the gene matches: 12. The length of the CDR3 is 15 residues. Here the CDR3 reads CASLQDRGLSQPQHF. As DNA, the CDR3 is TGTGCCAGTCTCCAGGACAGGGGCCTGAGTCAGCCCCAGCATTTT.

The J gene is TRBJ1-1, the V gene TRBV29-1; no reliable D call. This CDR3 is 13 amino acids long. Germline V lookup: CDR1 SQVTM, CDR2 ANQGSEA. The V gene lost 0 bases and the J gene lost 4 bases, with 9 bases spanning the gap. This CDR3 reads CSVEDRAGTEAFF. In DNA, the CDR3 is TGCAGCGTTGAAGACCGGGCGGGCACTGAAGCTTTCTTT. The whole variable domain, filled in from reference TRBV29-1 and TRBJ1-1, reads SAVISQKPSRDICQRGTSLTIQCQVDSQVTMMFWYRQQPGQSLTLIATANQGSEATYESGFVIDKFPISRPNLTFSTLTVSNMSPEDSSIYLCSVEDRAGTEAFFGQGTRLTVV.

This chain connects TRBV2 to TRBJ2-2; 8 positions agree with TRBD1. V was pared by 10 bases and J by 3 bases, with 7 bases of the junction left unmatched. Germline V lookup: CDR1 SNHLY, CDR2 FYNNEI. This CDR3 comprises 14 residues. The CDR3 sequence is CATQGQGHTGELFF. As DNA, the CDR3 is TGTGCCACCCAAGGACAGGGACACACCGGGGAGCTGTTTTTT.

This clone came up once. The chain uses TRBV19 and TRBJ2-3; 8 nucleotides line up with TRBD1. The germline gives CDR1 LNHDA, CDR2 SQIVND (reference sequence). The CDR3 length is 13 residues. The junction had 6 bases not matched to a gene; V was cut back by 8 bases and J by 5 bases. Here the CDR3 DNA reads TGTGCCAGTGAGGACAGGGAGGTAGATACGCAGTATTTT. This codes for CASEDREVDTQYF.

The J gene is TRBJ2-1, the V gene TRBV6-1; D gene ambiguous. V gave up 7 bases and J gave up 5 bases, with 9 bases separating them. Germline V gene data show CDR1 as MNHNS and CDR2 as SASEGT. CDR3 length: 12 residues. The CDR3 DNA reads TGTGCCAGCAAATCGACTGACAATGAGCAGTTCTTC. Its translation is CASKSTDNEQFF.

The chain combines TRBV9 with TRBJ1-5; perhaps TRBD1 as D (5 bases). The CDR3 sequence is 15 residues long. Germline V gene sequence: CDR1 SGDLS, CDR2 YYNGEE. The germline V and J ends were trimmed by 0 bases and 6 bases, with 13 bases remaining between them. The CDR3 DNA sequence: TGTGCCAGCAGCGTAGATGTCGGAAGGGGTCAGCCCCAGCATTTT. It specifies CASSVDVGRGQPQHF.

This chain joins TRBV6-1 and TRBJ2-3; TRBD2 aligns across 8 bases. V lost 5 bases, J lost 3 bases, and 4 bases stayed unmatched. Per the germline V gene, CDR1 is MNHNS and CDR2 is SASEGT. The CDR3 covers 14 residues. The CDR3 bases are TGTGCCAGCAGTTCTGCGGGGGGAACAGATACGCAGTATTTT. This sequence encodes CASSSAGGTDTQYF.

The chain combines TRBV30 with TRBJ1-2; 9 bases match TRBD1. Looked up from germline, CDR1 is GTSNPN and CDR2 is SVGIG (reference sequence). The CDR3 contains 12 residues. V was pared by 0 bases and J by 13 bases, with 6 bases of the junction left unmatched. The CDR3 DNA is TGTGCCTGGAGTGTTAGACAGGGGGGTAGCACCTTC. This codes for CAWSVRQGGSTF.

The chain links TRBV6-6 to TRBJ1-1, with 8 bases aligning to TRBD1. With 8 bases clipped from V and 1 base from J, the junction kept 0 bases outside the gene matches. CDR3 size: 12 residues. Looked up from germline, CDR1 is MNHNY and CDR2 is SVGAGI (reference sequence). In nucleotides, the CDR3 is TGTGCCAGCGGACAGGGGAACACTGAAGCTTTCTTT. Its translation is CASGQGNTEAFF.

This chain connects TRBV30 to TRBJ2-7; 9 bases match TRBD2. Germline loops: CDR1 GTSNPN, CDR2 SVGIG (reference sequence). With V trimmed by 2 bases and J by 6 bases, 5 bases remained unmatched. CDR3 length: 13 residues. CDR3 sequence reads: CAWSSSGGSEQYF. CDR3 bases: TGTGCCTGGAGTAGTAGCGGGGGTAGCGAGCAGTACTTC.

This chain links TRBV4-2 with TRBJ1-6; unclear D gene. Per germline, CDR1 LGHNA and CDR2 YNFKEQ. Trimming pared 0 bases from V and 0 bases from J, leaving 6 bases between. The CDR3 is made up of 16 amino acids. Here the CDR3 DNA reads TGTGCCAGCAGCCAAGAAACTAGCTCCTATAATTCACCCCTCCACTTT. Protein: CASSQETSSYNSPLHF.

V is TRBV5-4 and J is TRBJ1-1; a weak D match, TRBD1 (6 bases). Trimming took off 3 bases at V and 1 base at J, with 16 bases between the two ends. This CDR3 contains 16 residues. Germline V lookup: CDR1 SGHNT, CDR2 YYREEE (reference sequence). DNA for the CDR3: TGTGCCAGCAGCTCGAGCGGGGGCGCATGGAACACTGAAGCTTTCTTT. It translates to CASSSSGGAWNTEAFF.

The J gene is TRBJ2-1, the V gene TRBV6-5; TRBD1 aligns across 8 bases. The CDR3 runs to 14 residues. Germline CDR1 is MNHEY and CDR2 is SVGAGI. V was clipped by 7 bases and J by 6 bases; unmatched bases: 8. For the CDR3, the DNA is TGTGCCAGCACCCAAACAGGGGGATTCAATGAGCAGTTCTTC. Protein sequence: CASTQTGGFNEQFF.

The gene calls are TRBV6-5 and TRBJ1-5, with D unclear. Germline CDR1 MNHEY, CDR2 SVGAGI. The CDR3 runs to 14 residues. Deletions cut 5 bases from V and 4 bases from J, with 12 bases between. The CDR3 DNA sequence: TGTGCCAGCAGTCAAGGACTTCGTAATCAGCCCCAGCATTTT. Protein product: CASSQGLRNQPQHF.

The chain employs TRBV4-1 and TRBJ1-1; 8 positions match TRBD1. CDR3 size: 17 residues. Germline CDR1 reads MGHRA; CDR2 reads YSYEKL. V lost 1 base to trimming and J lost 2 bases; unmatched junction nucleotides: 9. The chain's CDR3 is CASSQAPNAGGNTEAFF. The DNA of the CDR3 is TGCGCCAGCAGCCAAGCGCCGAATGCAGGGGGCAACACTGAAGCTTTCTTT.

This rearrangement joins TRBV6-5 to TRBJ2-4; the match to TRBD1 covers 8 bases. The CDR3 is 13 residues long. Trimming at V came to 10 bases and at J to 5 bases, leaving 7 bases not matched to a gene. From germline, CDR1 is MNHEY and CDR2 SVGAGI. For the CDR3, the DNA is TGTGCCACCACCGGGACAGGCCAAAACATTCAGTACTTC. This gives the protein CATTGTGQNIQYF.

The CDR3 DNA sequence: TGTGCCAGCCAAGGGGTAGCAGGGGGCGAGGGAGCCACTGGAAACACCATATATTTT. Protein sequence: CASQGVAGGEGATGNTIYF. This chain connects TRBV9 to TRBJ1-3, with TRBD1 matching 8 bases. Trimming at V came to 7 bases and at J to 2 bases, leaving 20 bases not matched to a gene. The CDR3 totals 19 residues. The germline V gene encodes CDR1 SGDLS and CDR2 YYNGEE.

The V call is TRBV6-1, the J call TRBJ2-3, with TRBD2 matching over 11 bases. Trimming at V came to 4 bases and at J to 1 base, leaving 4 bases not matched to a gene. CDR1 and CDR2 (germline): MNHNS, SASEGT. The CDR3 sequence is 16 residues long. CDR3 protein: CASSGLAGYRTDTQYF. The CDR3 DNA follows: TGTGCCAGCAGTGGACTAGCGGGGTACCGCACAGATACGCAGTATTTT.

V usage is TRBV30 and J usage is TRBJ1-5; D is possibly TRBD1 (5 bases). The CDR3 has 15 amino acids. Germline values: CDR1 GTSNPN, CDR2 SVGIG (reference sequence). Trimming left V 4 bases short and J 2 bases short, with 15 bases between. CDR3 amino acids: CAWTERGRRNQPQHF. In nucleotides, the CDR3 is TGTGCCTGGACCGAACGGGGGAGGCGCAATCAGCCCCAGCATTTT.

The J gene is TRBJ2-7, the V gene TRBV6-5; 7 bases agree with TRBD2. The CDR3 length is 14 residues. CDR1 is MNHEY, CDR2 SVGAGI, per germline. The J segment lost 2 bases and the V segment lost 2 bases, leaving 3 bases of the junction unmatched. CDR3 amino acids: CASSYGAGAYEQYF. DNA of the CDR3: TGTGCCAGCAGTTACGGCGCGGGGGCCTACGAGCAGTACTTC.